These T cell receptor beta chains were read from a single sample in a study of T cell changes during pregnancy in multiple sclerosis. Clones were read by immunoSEQ multiplex PCR, and TCRdb kept only the in-frame ones, dropping some. The table records more than 25,000 clones, about 88% of them present only once. Sequencing used CD8+ T cells from peripheral blood mononuclear cells, obtained before pregnancy. The source of these receptors is a female donor with multiple sclerosis, enrolled in a pregnancy study. Each CDR3 is given with its conserved first and last residue. A D gene is named only where the DNA matches it firmly. Only some rows state a clone size, as once, few, many or a class for expanded clones.

v_gene	d_gene	j_gene	abundance	CDR3aa	CDR3nt
TRBV7-9	NA	TRBJ1-2	NA	CASGGLGQTNYGYTF	TGTGCCAGCGGGGGCCTGGGCCAGACTAACTATGGCTACACCTTC
TRBV18	NA	TRBJ1-1	NA	CASSPALGATEAFF	TGTGCCAGCTCACCAGCCCTGGGGGCCACTGAAGCTTTCTTT
TRBV4-1	NA	TRBJ2-1	NA	CASSQVSVVAEYNEQFF	TGCGCCAGCAGCCAAGTGTCAGTAGTAGCGGAATACAATGAGCAGTTCTTC
TRBV11-3	NA	TRBJ2-1	NA	CASSLEDGGYNEQFF	TGTGCCAGCAGCTTAGAGGACGGGGGTTACAATGAGCAGTTCTTC
TRBV28	TRBD1	TRBJ2-3	NA	CASSLLSLRGHGRTSTDTQYF	TGTGCCAGCAGTTTATTGTCTCTCAGGGGGCACGGCAGGACTAGCACAGATACGCAGTATTTT
TRBV6-4	NA	TRBJ2-1	NA	CASSEGAQGEQFF	TGTGCCAGCAGTGAGGGGGCCCAGGGGGAGCAGTTCTTC
TRBV30	NA	TRBJ2-1	NA	CAWSSQGYEQFF	TGTGCCTGGAGTTCCCAGGGCTATGAGCAGTTCTTC
TRBV19	TRBD1	TRBJ1-1	NA	CASSNGTGSTEAFF	TGTGCCAGTAGTAATGGGACAGGGAGCACTGAAGCTTTCTTT
TRBV4-1	NA	TRBJ2-2	NA	CASSQYRGGSTGELFF	TGCGCCAGCAGCCAATACAGGGGAGGAAGCACCGGGGAGCTGTTTTTT
TRBV19	NA	TRBJ1-1	NA	CAVARAMNTEAFF	TGTGCCGTGGCCAGGGCGATGAACACTGAAGCTTTCTTT
TRBV28	NA	TRBJ2-7	NA	CASSLLGGAPEEQYF	TGTGCCAGCAGTTTATTAGGAGGGGCCCCAGAGGAGCAGTACTTC
TRBV27	TRBD1	TRBJ1-5	NA	CASSFIGTGEHQPQHF	TGTGCCAGCAGTTTTATCGGGACAGGGGAGCACCAGCCCCAGCATTTT
TRBV5-1	TRBD1	TRBJ2-1	NA	CASSGDRDSHYNEQFF	TGCGCCAGCAGCGGGGACCGGGACAGCCACTACAATGAGCAGTTCTTC
TRBV25-1	TRBD1	TRBJ2-7	NA	CASSERQGSPTGEQYF	TGTGCCAGCAGTGAAAGACAGGGAAGTCCTACGGGGGAGCAGTACTTC
TRBV5-6	TRBD1	TRBJ1-1	NA	CASRTSTGGGRTEAFF	TGTGCCAGCAGAACCTCGACAGGGGGCGGGCGGACTGAAGCTTTCTTT
TRBV5-4	NA	TRBJ2-7	NA	CASSPTVGALGEQYF	TGTGCCAGCAGCCCGACGGTAGGGGCCCTAGGCGAGCAGTACTTC
TRBV6-1	TRBD2	TRBJ2-3	NA	CASSETSGGTDTQYF	TGTGCCAGCAGTGAAACTAGCGGGGGCACAGATACGCAGTATTTT
TRBV5-1	TRBD2	TRBJ2-5	NA	CASRGNSGVETQYF	TGCGCCAGCAGGGGGAATAGCGGGGTCGAGACCCAGTACTTC
TRBV10-3	NA	TRBJ1-2	NA	CAISGDSMRDYGYTF	TGTGCCATCAGTGGTGATTCTATGAGGGACTATGGCTACACCTTC
TRBV16	TRBD2	TRBJ2-7	NA	CASSQSLAGGRYEQYF	TGTGCCAGCAGCCAATCTCTAGCGGGGGGGCGTTACGAGCAGTACTTC
TRBV27	TRBD2	TRBJ2-2	NA	CASGLGGGYSGELFF	TGTGCGAGCGGACTCGGCGGGGGGTATTCCGGGGAGCTGTTTTTT
TRBV9	TRBD1	TRBJ1-2	NA	CASSVEGQGTYGYTF	TGTGCCAGCAGCGTAGAGGGACAGGGGACCTATGGCTACACCTTC
TRBV27	NA	TRBJ1-1	NA	CASRRERNTEAFF	TGTGCCAGCAGGCGGGAAAGGAACACTGAAGCTTTCTTT
TRBV7-7	TRBD1	TRBJ2-7	few	CASSQGQEVYYEQYF	TGTGCTAGCAGCCAGGGACAGGAGGTATACTACGAGCAGTACTTC
TRBV6-1	NA	TRBJ1-3	NA	CASSEWGGDSGNTIYF	TGTGCCAGCAGTGAATGGGGGGGAGACTCTGGAAACACCATATATTTT
TRBV5-8	TRBD1	TRBJ1-6	NA	CASSLPGQSHGINSPLHF	TGTGCCAGCAGCTTGCCGGGACAGAGTCATGGGATTAATTCACCCCTCCACTTT
TRBV11-2	NA	TRBJ2-3	NA	CASSLALGSNTQYF	TGTGCCAGCAGCTTAGCACTAGGTAGCAATACGCAGTATTTT
TRBV27	TRBD1	TRBJ2-7	NA	CASSIRDSSYEQYF	TGTGCCAGCAGTATCCGGGACAGCTCCTACGAGCAGTACTTC
TRBV6-5	NA	TRBJ2-1	once	CASSYLEGYEQFF	TGTGCCAGCAGTTATCTCGAGGGCTATGAGCAGTTCTTC
TRBV30	TRBD1	TRBJ1-2	NA	CAWNIGQGVGDTF	TGTGCCTGGAATATCGGACAGGGGGTTGGTGACACCTTC
TRBV9	TRBD1	TRBJ2-7	once	CASSANDRGSSYEQYF	TGTGCCAGCAGCGCGAACGACAGGGGAAGCTCCTACGAGCAGTACTTC
TRBV2	NA	TRBJ2-5	NA	CASSDQGLETQYF	TGTGCCAGCAGTGACCAGGGATTAGAGACCCAGTACTTC
TRBV10-1	TRBD1	TRBJ1-3	NA	CASSERDRGGRWNTIYF	TGCGCCAGCAGTGAACGGGACAGGGGTGGGAGATGGAACACCATATATTTT
TRBV19	TRBD1	TRBJ1-2	NA	CASSTGTGRVDYGYTF	TGTGCCAGTAGTACCGGGACAGGGCGCGTGGACTATGGCTACACCTTC
TRBV4-1	NA	TRBJ1-1	NA	CASSQNWAPSAEAFF	TGCGCCAGCAGCCAAAATTGGGCGCCGTCGGCTGAAGCTTTCTTT
TRBV29-1	NA	TRBJ2-7	NA	CSAGGGGTYEQYF	TGCAGCGCCGGGGGTGGGGGGACCTACGAGCAGTACTTC
TRBV5-1	TRBD1	TRBJ1-1	NA	CASSADRGRGYTEAFF	TGCGCCAGCAGTGCGGACAGGGGGCGAGGTTACACTGAAGCTTTCTTT
TRBV10-3	NA	TRBJ1-2	NA	CAIRAFTGSSGYGYTF	TGTGCCATCAGGGCTTTTACAGGGTCTTCTGGCTATGGCTACACCTTC
TRBV6-1	TRBD1	TRBJ1-5	NA	CASSEPGQGGQPQHF	TGTGCCAGCAGTGAACCGGGACAGGGCGGTCAGCCCCAGCATTTT
TRBV6-1	NA	TRBJ2-2	NA	CATSRTDTGELFF	TGTGCCACCTCCCGGACAGACACCGGGGAGCTGTTTTTT
TRBV5-4	TRBD1	TRBJ2-7	NA	CASSSGDRGLREQYF	TGTGCCAGCAGCTCGGGGGACAGGGGGCTAAGAGAGCAGTACTTC
TRBV7-8	NA	TRBJ1-4	NA	CASSPVVGNGEGEKLFF	TGTGCCAGCAGTCCAGTGGTCGGGAACGGGGAAGGTGAAAAACTGTTTTTT
TRBV7-8	TRBD2	TRBJ2-5	once	CASSYNGGMETQYF	TGTGCCAGCAGCTATAACGGGGGGATGGAGACCCAGTACTTC